This T cell receptor (beta chain) is from a study of early T cells in non-severe SARS-CoV-2 infection. Study-wide background: The chains were unpaired, and the sequenced material was bulk RNA from unsorted whole blood.

CDR3 size: 15 residues. Germline CDR1 LNHDA, CDR2 SQIVND (reference sequence). The V end lost 7 bases, the J end lost 2 bases, and 16 bases lay between the germline ends. This clonotype was seen only a few times. What it recognizes is unknown. TCRdb processed the 5' RACE reads anew with MiXCR; each CDR3 protein has one entry. The repertoire holds more than 25,000 distinct CDR3 sequences, with just under 3% as singletons. Study conclusions and caveats: Private and CD4 specificities were missed by VDJdb matching, skewed to anti-spike CD8.

This sequence was found in an adult who was a healthcare worker with PCR-confirmed SARS-CoV-2 infection or an uninfected control (not recorded which). Material: whole blood. The J gene is TRBJ2-3, the V gene TRBV19; tentative D call: TRBD2 (7 bases). The CDR3 coding sequence is TGTGCCAGTACGTCTTGGGGGGGCAACACAGATACGCAGTATTTT. This sequence encodes CASTSWGGNTDTQYF.